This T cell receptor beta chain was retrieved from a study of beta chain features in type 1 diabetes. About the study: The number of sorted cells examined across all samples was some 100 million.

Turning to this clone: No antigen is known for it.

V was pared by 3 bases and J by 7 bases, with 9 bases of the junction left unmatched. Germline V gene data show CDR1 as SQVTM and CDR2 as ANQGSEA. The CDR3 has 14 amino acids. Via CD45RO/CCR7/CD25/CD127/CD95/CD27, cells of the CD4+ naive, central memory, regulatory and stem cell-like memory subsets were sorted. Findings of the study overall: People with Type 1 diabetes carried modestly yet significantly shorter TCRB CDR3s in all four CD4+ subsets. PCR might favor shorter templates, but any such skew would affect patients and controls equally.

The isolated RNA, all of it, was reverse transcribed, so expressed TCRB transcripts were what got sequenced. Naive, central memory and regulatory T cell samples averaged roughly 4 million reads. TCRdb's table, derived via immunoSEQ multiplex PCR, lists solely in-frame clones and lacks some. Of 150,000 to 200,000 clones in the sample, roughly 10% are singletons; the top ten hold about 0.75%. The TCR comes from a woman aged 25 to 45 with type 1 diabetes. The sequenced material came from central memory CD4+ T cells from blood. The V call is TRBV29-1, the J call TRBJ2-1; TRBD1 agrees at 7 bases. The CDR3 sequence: CSVDNWDRLNEQFF. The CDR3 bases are TGCAGCGTTGACAACTGGGACAGACTAAATGAGCAGTTCTTC.